The 24 T cell receptor beta chains below all came from one sample that was sequenced in a study of shared clonotypes between healthy human individuals. Repertoires were generated with immunoSEQ multiplex PCR, while TCRdb's copy carries only in-frame clones and drops some. The sample holds approximately 2,000,000 clones, 80% to 95% seen once. The specimen was naive CD4+ T cells from PBMCs. Subset: CD45RA+ positively selected. These receptors were obtained from a man aged 18 to 30 in good health. Some clones in this sample may be carry-over from other donors' samples.

This sequence joins TRBV18 and TRBJ1-1, with D uncertain. CDR1 is KGHSH, CDR2 LQKENI, per germline. There are 16 residues in the CDR3. Trimming cost V 3 bases and J 0 bases, with 14 bases left between them. CDR3 amino acids: CASSPPIGPMNTEAFF. The CDR3 DNA follows: TGTGCCAGCTCACCTCCGATCGGACCCATGAACACTGAAGCTTTCTTT.

The chain links TRBV28 to TRBJ2-7; 9 bases line up with TRBD2. Trimming cost V 5 bases and J 4 bases; bases outside gene matches: 12. Germline CDR1 is MDHEN and CDR2 is SYDVKM. The CDR3 covers 16 residues. The CDR3 is CASSLSGRPGFYEQYF. For the CDR3, the DNA is TGTGCCAGCAGTCTCAGCGGGAGGCCCGGGTTTTACGAGCAGTACTTC.

The CDR3 DNA follows: TGTGCCAGTAGTATAGTTAAAGGGGCTTCTAGTGAGCAGTACTTC. Encoded protein: CASSIVKGASSEQYF. The chain links TRBV19 to TRBJ2-7; D perhaps matches TRBD1 (5 bases). The V end was cut by 1 base, the J end by 7 bases, with 17 bases between. The germline gives CDR1 LNHDA, CDR2 SQIVND (reference sequence). The CDR3 has 15 amino acids.

This sequence joins TRBV7-8 and TRBJ1-1; 7 bases align to TRBD1. Germline CDR1 reads SGHVS; CDR2 reads FQNEAQ. V shed 1 base and J 10 bases; nucleotides not matched to a gene: 0. This CDR3 spans 11 amino acids. As DNA, the CDR3 is TGTGCCAGCAGCTTAGACAGGGGAGCTTTCTTT. This encodes CASSLDRGAFF.

As concerns this clone: Other DNA sequences in this specimen translate into the identical CDR3. The chain carries TRBV28 and TRBJ1-3; maybe TRBD1 (5 bases). Germline CDR1 and CDR2: MDHEN and SYDVKM. The CDR3 runs to 13 residues. Trimming left V 6 bases short and J 3 bases short, with 9 bases between. The CDR3 sequence: CASSPGLGNTIYF. The DNA for the CDR3 is TGTGCCAGCAGCCCGGGGCTTGGAAACACCATATATTTT.

The chain uses TRBV15 and TRBJ2-7; 9 nucleotides agree with TRBD2. The germline V gene has CDR1 LNHNV and CDR2 YYDKDF (reference sequence). CDR3 length: 16 amino acids. Trimming cost V 0 bases and J 4 bases; bases outside gene matches: 7. This chain's CDR3 is CATSRDPVTSGYEQYF. CDR3 in DNA: TGTGCCACCAGCAGAGATCCCGTGACTAGCGGTTACGAGCAGTACTTC.

The gene calls are TRBV15 and TRBJ1-5; D remains ambiguous. The CDR3 contains 13 residues. The V and J ends lost 3 bases and 5 bases respectively, with 8 bases between them. Germline V lookup: CDR1 LNHNV, CDR2 YYDKDF (reference sequence). The CDR3 coding sequence is TGTGCCACCAGCAGCGATCCCTATCAGCCCCAGCATTTT. It translates to CATSSDPYQPQHF.

The CDR3 sequence is CASRGGTDTQYF. CDR3 bases: TGTGCCAGCAGGGGAGGGACAGATACGCAGTATTTT. The chain couples TRBV7-2 to TRBJ2-3; 7 bases align to TRBD2. This CDR3 has 12 amino acids. With V trimmed by 6 bases and J by 3 bases, 0 bases remained unmatched. CDR1 and CDR2 from the germline V gene are SGHTA and FQGNSA.

The chain recombines TRBV14 with TRBJ2-1; D unclear. CDR3 length equals 16 residues. Trimming removed 1 base from V and 0 bases from J, with 10 bases in between. Germline lookup yields CDR1 SGHDN and CDR2 FVKESK. As DNA, the CDR3 is TGTGCCAGCAGCCAAGGACCGGGCATCTCCTACAATGAGCAGTTCTTC. Translation: CASSQGPGISYNEQFF.

V and J are TRBV6-5 and TRBJ2-1, with TRBD1 matching 9 bases. Germline assignment: CDR1 MNHEY and CDR2 SVGAGI. The V gene end was trimmed by 6 bases and the J gene end by 10 bases; junction bases not matched to a gene: 10. The CDR3 is made up of 14 amino acids. Here the CDR3 DNA reads TGTGCCAGCAGCTTAGGACAGGGGTTCCGGGAGCAGTTCTTC. Amino acids: CASSLGQGFREQFF.

The rearrangement uses TRBV9 and TRBJ1-3; D gene uncertain. The germline gives CDR1 SGDLS, CDR2 YYNGEE. V was cut by 0 bases and J by 0 bases, with 13 bases left in between. This CDR3 comprises 17 residues. The CDR3 is CASSVVVGRGSGNTIYF. CDR3 nucleotide sequence: TGTGCCAGCAGCGTAGTGGTTGGACGAGGCTCTGGAAACACCATATATTTT.

Concerning this clone: Other DNA sequences from this sample encode an identical CDR3 as well. The chain is built from TRBV19 and TRBJ1-1; TRBD1 might be the D (5 bases). The germline V gene has CDR1 LNHDA and CDR2 SQIVND (reference sequence). V was pared by 6 bases and J by 1 base, with 9 bases between. The CDR3 consists of 13 residues. The CDR3 DNA follows: TGTGCCAGTAGAGGCCAGGGGAACACTGAAGCTTTCTTT. Residues: CASRGQGNTEAFF.

This chain uses TRBV14 with TRBJ2-3, with 9 positions matching TRBD1. Germline V CDR1 and CDR2: SGHDN, FVKESK. This CDR3 has 16 amino acids. Trimming at V came to 1 base and at J to 4 bases, leaving 6 bases not matched to a gene. CDR3 in DNA: TGTGCCAGCAGCCAAGGGACAGGGGCGAGGGCAGATACGCAGTATTTT. This gives the protein CASSQGTGARADTQYF. Based on the CDR3 plus reference TRBV14 and TRBJ2-3, the full variable domain is EAGVTQFPSHSVIEKGQTVTLRCDPISGHDNLYWYRRVMGKEIKFLLHFVKESKQDESGMPNNRFLAERTGGTYSTLKVQPAELEDSGVYFCASSQGTGARADTQYFGPGTRLTVL.

As for this clone: Other DNA sequences of this sample code for an identical CDR3. This chain links TRBV5-1 with TRBJ2-3; D is unclear. This CDR3 comprises 14 residues. In germline, CDR1 is SGHRS, CDR2 YFSETQ. Trimming left V 0 bases short and J 1 base short, with 6 bases between. CDR3 protein: CASSLVSGTDTQYF. The DNA for the CDR3 is TGCGCCAGCAGCTTGGTATCTGGCACAGATACGCAGTATTTT.

This sequence joins TRBV9 and TRBJ1-3, with D possibly TRBD1 on 6 matching bases. This CDR3 contains 16 residues. V was cut by 0 bases and J by 3 bases, with 13 bases left in between. The germline V gene encodes CDR1 SGDLS and CDR2 YYNGEE. This CDR3 reads CASSVEGGPGGNTIYF. CDR3 nucleotide sequence: TGTGCCAGCAGCGTAGAAGGGGGTCCGGGTGGAAACACCATATATTTT.

The V gene is TRBV4-1, the J gene TRBJ2-1, with 8 bases that match TRBD2. Germline CDR1 is MGHRA and CDR2 is YSYEKL. The CDR3 has 16 amino acids. The junction had 17 bases not matched to a gene; V was cut back by 4 bases and J by 12 bases. As DNA, the CDR3 is TGCGCCAGCAGCCCTCAGGGAGCGGGAGTCCGCCCGGCGCAGTTCTTC. Residues: CASSPQGAGVRPAQFF.

This sequence joins TRBV25-1 and TRBJ1-3; 10 bases are a match to TRBD1. This CDR3 is 17 amino acids long. The germline V gene encodes CDR1 MGHDK and CDR2 SYGVNS. Trimming cost V 4 bases and J 3 bases; bases outside gene matches: 9. The CDR3 loop is CASSAPTGGSLGNTIYF. The DNA of the CDR3 is TGTGCCAGCAGTGCTCCGACAGGGGGCAGTCTTGGAAACACCATATATTTT.

The rearrangement uses TRBV6-4 and TRBJ2-1, with unresolved D. The CDR3 length is 16 residues. Trimming removed 4 bases at V and 4 bases at J, with 17 bases between. Germline assignment: CDR1 MRHNA and CDR2 SNTAGT. The CDR3 nucleotides read TGTGCCAGCAGTGTTGACCGGGCCGTCGGTTACAATGAGCAGTTCTTC. Translated, it gives CASSVDRAVGYNEQFF.

The V and J genes are TRBV30 and TRBJ2-3; possible D gene TRBD2, 6 bases. CDR3 size: 15 residues. Germline V gives CDR1 GTSNPN, CDR2 SVGIG (reference sequence). Trimming cost V 0 bases and J 6 bases, with 16 bases left between them. CDR3 sequence (DNA): TGTGCCTGGAGTGTAGTGGCGGGAAGGCATGATACGCAGTATTTT. It translates to CAWSVVAGRHDTQYF.

This sequence joins TRBV2 and TRBJ2-4; 9 bases line up with TRBD1. CDR3 length: 12 residues. V shed 6 bases, J shed 8 bases, and the junction held 2 bases outside the gene matches. The germline V gene encodes CDR1 SNHLY and CDR2 FYNNEI. CDR3 sequence (DNA): TGTGCCAGCAGGGGGACAGGGTACATTCAGTACTTC. Translated, it gives CASRGTGYIQYF.

In the case of this clone: This specimen includes other DNA sequences encoding the same CDR3. The V and J genes are TRBV2 and TRBJ1-5; D might be TRBD1 (6 bases). The CDR3 contains 13 residues. Per germline, CDR1 SNHLY and CDR2 FYNNEI. The V gene lost 3 bases and the J gene lost 7 bases, with 10 bases spanning the gap. The chain's CDR3 is CASSDRGRQPQHF. CDR3 bases: TGTGCCAGCAGTGACAGGGGTCGACAGCCCCAGCATTTT.

The chain links TRBV5-4 to TRBJ1-1; 7 bases fit TRBD1. CDR1 is SGHNT and CDR2 is YYREEE in the germline V gene (reference sequence). CDR3 length equals 15 residues. The V gene end was trimmed by 4 bases and the J gene end by 6 bases; junction bases not matched to a gene: 12. CDR3 residues: CASSRGGEGAPEAFF. In nucleotides, the CDR3 is TGTGCCAGCAGCCGCGGGGGGGAGGGGGCCCCTGAAGCTTTCTTT.

The chain joins TRBV27 to TRBJ2-3; D call uncertain. This CDR3 is 17 amino acids long. Germline CDR1 reads MNHEY; CDR2 reads SMNVEV (reference sequence). The V end lost 5 bases, the J end lost 1 base, and 19 bases lay between the germline ends. CDR3 DNA sequence: TGTGCCAGCAGTCGGATATTATGGAGACCAGGCACAGATACGCAGTATTTT. Residues: CASSRILWRPGTDTQYF.

The chain combines TRBV4-2 with TRBJ2-5; 11 positions match TRBD2. The CDR3 length is 17 residues. The trim removed 3 bases at V and 2 bases at J, leaving 8 bases unmatched. The germline gives CDR1 LGHNA, CDR2 YNFKEQ. The CDR3 DNA sequence: TGTGCCAGCAGCCAGGGAACTAGCGGGAGAAAGCAAGAGACCCAGTACTTC. The encoded protein is CASSQGTSGRKQETQYF.